This T cell receptor beta chain was retrieved from a study of T cell responses to AZD1222 COVID-19 vaccine. This CDR3 region has 15 residues. The trim removed 4 bases at V and 4 bases at J, leaving 7 bases unmatched. Germline V lookup: CDR1 MGHRA, CDR2 YSYEKL. The study's findings and limits: Among spike-specific TCRs, nearly half reportedly target unmutated variant regions.

Libraries were prepared by immunoSEQ multiplex PCR; TCRdb keeps only in-frame clonotypes and omits some of them. The sample shows around 110,000 clones, approximately 93% of them seen only once. On this clone: What it binds is unknown.

The V gene is TRBV4-1, the J gene TRBJ1-5; 7 nucleotides match TRBD1. This TCR was recovered from an adult in good health. Sequenced material: peripheral blood, taken on day 0 of AZD1222 vaccination. CDR3 bases: TGCGCCAGCAGCCGTACGTGGGGACAGAATCAGCCCCAGCATTTT. Amino acid sequence: CASSRTWGQNQPQHF.